Listed here is a single TCR beta chain. Using immunoSEQ multiplex PCR, the repertoire was profiled, and TCRdb retains in-frame clones only, with some absent. The sample contains some 350,000 clones, around 90% of which appear only once. The data stem from a study of blood T cell repertoires in COVID-19. Study as a whole: COVID-19 samples, acute and convalescent, were from the United States, Italy and Spain.

There are 15 residues in the CDR3. CDR1 is LGHNT and CDR2 is FRNRAP in the germline V gene. Trimming removed 0 bases from V and 9 bases from J; junction bases left unmatched: 7. The specimen was peripheral blood. This clonotype was obtained from a woman aged 18-29 years who had recovered from COVID-19. V and J are TRBV12-5 and TRBJ2-1; 8 bases line up with TRBD2. CDR3 DNA: TGTGCTAGTGGTTTGGTCGGGGGGGTTGCCGGTGAGCAGTTCTTC. Translating gives CASGLVGGVAGEQFF.